The rows below give T cell receptor beta chains drawn from one sample of a study of blood T cell repertoires in COVID-19. The method was immunoSEQ multiplex PCR; TCRdb's version includes in-frame clones alone and lacks a portion of them. The sample carries roughly 230,000 clones, nearly 85% recorded once. The sequencing sample was made of peripheral blood. The receptor set was obtained from a human donor in a cohort sampled during active COVID-19. Each CDR3 is given with its conserved first and last residue. D genes are given only for firm matches. The listing skips clone size in some rows; elsewhere it reads once, few, many or a size class.

d_call	j_call	v_call	clone_size	cdr3_nt	cdr3_aa
.	TRBJ2-3	TRBV27	once	TGTGCCAGCAGTTTCTACGATACGCAGTATTTT	CASSFYDTQYF
.	TRBJ1-4	TRBV10-1	.	TGCGCCAGACGTATCCGAGGGTTTATCAATGAAAAACTGTTTTTT	CARRIRGFINEKLFF
TRBD2	TRBJ2-3	TRBV7-2	once	TGTGCCAGCAGCTTGGGCGGGAGGATTACAGATACGCAGTATTTT	CASSLGGRITDTQYF
.	TRBJ1-1	TRBV10-2	once	TGCGCCAGCAGTGAAAACGGAAACAGGGAAGCTTTCTTT	CASSENGNREAFF
.	TRBJ1-1	TRBV11-2	once	TGTGCCAGCAGCCCGGCTCGGGGGAGTAGCACTGAAGCTTTCTTT	CASSPARGSSTEAFF
TRBD2	TRBJ2-7	TRBV27	.	TGTGCCAGCAGTTTACCCGGGACTAGCTTGTACTTC	CASSLPGTSLYF
.	TRBJ2-3	TRBV25-1	.	TGTGCCAGCAGTGAATTGGGCCTCCCTATACCAGATACGCAGTATTTT	CASSELGLPIPDTQYF
.	TRBJ1-5	TRBV2	.	TGTGCCAGCAGAGGGGATAGCAATCAGCCCCAGCATTTT	CASRGDSNQPQHF
.	TRBJ2-5	TRBV11-3	.	TGTGCCAGCCGACGCGGGACCGAAGAGACCCAGTACTTC	CASRRGTEETQYF
.	TRBJ1-1	TRBV6-5	.	TGTGCCAGCAGTACAGGGCTGGGGACTGAAGCTTTCTTT	CASSTGLGTEAFF
.	TRBJ1-4	TRBV19	.	TGTGCCAGTACCCCCAGAACCAGGGAAAAACTGTTTTTT	CASTPRTREKLFF
TRBD1	TRBJ1-5	TRBV2	.	TGTGCCAGCAGTGACGGGACAGCGAGTAATCAGCCCCAGCATTTT	CASSDGTASNQPQHF
.	TRBJ2-7	TRBV28	.	TGTGCCAGCAGGACCGGACAGATCGGCTCCTACGAGCAGTACTTC	CASRTGQIGSYEQYF
.	TRBJ2-1	TRBV30	once	TGTGCCTGGAGTGTAAGGGCGGGCCGGAGCAATGAGCAGTTCTTC	CAWSVRAGRSNEQFF
.	TRBJ2-5	TRBV19	.	TGTGCCAGTAGTATCAGGGAGACCCAGTACTTC	CASSIRETQYF
.	TRBJ1-1	TRBV29-1	.	TGCAGCGTGGGCGACCTGTTGAACACTGAAGCTTTCTTT	CSVGDLLNTEAFF
.	TRBJ1-5	TRBV3-1/TRBV3-2	.	TGTGCCAGCAGCCAAGACCGGAATCAGCCCCAGCATTTT	CASSQDRNQPQHF
.	TRBJ1-1	TRBV10-2	.	TGCGCCAGCAGTGACGGGGCTGAAGCTTTCTTT	CASSDGAEAFF
.	TRBJ2-5	TRBV14	.	TGTGCCAGCAGCCGGGCGGAGACCCAGTACTTC	CASSRAETQYF
TRBD1	TRBJ1-2	TRBV24-1	few	TGTGCCACCAGTGACCCACACCGGGACAGGGACGGGGGCTACACCTTC	CATSDPHRDRDGGYTF
.	TRBJ1-6	TRBV5-1	.	TGCGCCAGCAGCGCGGGCTTCTTGGATCCGAATTCACCCCTCCACTTT	CASSAGFLDPNSPLHF
TRBD1	TRBJ1-3	TRBV19	.	TGTGCCAGTAGCGACGGGACAGACACTGGAAACACCATATATTTT	CASSDGTDTGNTIYF
TRBD1	TRBJ2-1	TRBV7-2	.	TGTGCCAGCAGCTCAAGACAGGGTAGCAATGAGCAGTTCTTC	CASSSRQGSNEQFF
.	TRBJ2-2	TRBV7-2	.	TGTGCCAGCAGCTTAGAACGGACAGTTCGCGGGGAGCTGTTTTTT	CASSLERTVRGELFF
TRBD1	TRBJ2-3	TRBV11-2	few	TGTGCCAGCAGCCGGGCGGGACAGGGGGCCTCAGATACGCAGTATTTT	CASSRAGQGASDTQYF
TRBD1	TRBJ2-7	TRBV4-1	once	TGCGCCAGCAGCCGAGGACAGGGGGGCGAGCAGTACTTC	CASSRGQGGEQYF
TRBD1	TRBJ2-1	TRBV2	.	TGTGCCAGCATCTCGGACAGGGCATCCTACAATGAGCAGTTCTTC	CASISDRASYNEQFF
TRBD2	TRBJ2-7	TRBV7-2	.	TGTGCCAGCAGCTCGTGGGGACTAGCGGGAGACTACGAGCAGTACTTC	CASSSWGLAGDYEQYF
TRBD1	TRBJ1-2	TRBV5-5	.	TGTGCCAGCAGCGACAGAGGACAGGGGGTCTATGGCTACACCTTC	CASSDRGQGVYGYTF
TRBD1	TRBJ1-6	TRBV6-4	.	TGTGCCAGCAGGGCAGGGGACAGTCTAACTTCACCCCTCCACTTT	CASRAGDSLTSPLHF
.	TRBJ2-3	TRBV3-1/TRBV3-2	once	TGTGCCAGCAGCCAACCCTCGGGGATCGGCACAGATACGCAGTATTTT	CASSQPSGIGTDTQYF
.	TRBJ1-6	TRBV7-9	.	TGTGCCAGCAGCTTAGAACAGTATAATTCACCCCTCCACTTT	CASSLEQYNSPLHF
.	TRBJ1-2	TRBV10-3	.	TGTGCCACAGCACCGTGGGGGGGGCAAAATGGCTACACCTTC	CATAPWGGQNGYTF
.	TRBJ2-3	TRBV5-1	few	TGCGCCAGCAGCTTCTCCGGACTATCGACAGATACGCAGTATTTT	CASSFSGLSTDTQYF
TRBD2	TRBJ2-1	TRBV10-2	.	TGCGCCAGCAGTGAGTCGATAGCGGGAGTAAGGTCCCATGAGCAGTTCTTC	CASSESIAGVRSHEQFF
.	TRBJ1-2	TRBV28	.	TGTGCCAGCAGTCCGGGGTACTATGGCTACACCTTC	CASSPGYYGYTF
.	TRBJ2-7	TRBV19	.	TGTGCCAGTAGTATAGACAGTTCCTACGAGCAGTACTTC	CASSIDSSYEQYF
.	TRBJ2-2	TRBV11-3	.	TGTGCCAGCAGCTTAGTGTGGGAGGCCACCGGGGAGCTGTTTTTT	CASSLVWEATGELFF
TRBD2	TRBJ2-1	TRBV7-9	many	TGTGCCAGCAGCTTAGTGCGGGAGTGGAGGAATGAGCAGTTCTTC	CASSLVREWRNEQFF
.	TRBJ2-7	TRBV18	.	TGTGCCAGCTCACCACCCACGACTTATCCCTACGAGCAGTACTTC	CASSPPTTYPYEQYF
.	TRBJ2-7	TRBV28	.	TGTGCCAGCAGTCCCGCGGGGACGAGGGCGTCCTACGAGCAGTACTTC	CASSPAGTRASYEQYF
.	TRBJ1-1	TRBV5-1	.	TGCGCCAGCAGCTTGGCGTCGGGCACTGAAGCTTTCTTT	CASSLASGTEAFF
TRBD1	TRBJ1-2	TRBV6-5	once	TGTGCCAGCAGAGCAGGGGGCAAATATGGCTACACCTTC	CASRAGGKYGYTF
.	TRBJ2-7	TRBV14	.	TGTGCCAGCAGCCAAGCCCCCGCAGGGGTGAGTGGCTACGAGCAGTACTTC	CASSQAPAGVSGYEQYF
TRBD1	TRBJ2-7	TRBV7-9	once	TGTGCCAGCAGCTCGGGGACAGGGAGGTACGAGCAGTACTTC	CASSSGTGRYEQYF
TRBD1	TRBJ2-7	TRBV4-1	.	TGCGCCAGCAGCCAAGCGCAGGGGGCGAGATTCTACGAGCAGTACTTC	CASSQAQGARFYEQYF
TRBD1	TRBJ2-1	TRBV15	few	TGTGCCACCAGCAGAGGTCAACAGGGGAATGAGCAGTTCTTC	CATSRGQQGNEQFF
.	TRBJ1-4	TRBV24-1	.	TGTGCCACCAGTGATTCCAGGCTACATAATGAAAAACTGTTTTTT	CATSDSRLHNEKLFF
.	TRBJ2-7	TRBV3-1/TRBV3-2	.	TGTGCCAGCAGCCCCGGTTGGTACGCGCAGTACTTC	CASSPGWYAQYF
TRBD1	TRBJ2-7	TRBV7-6	.	TGTGCCAGCAGCTTACCCACAGGGGTCGAGCAGTACTTC	CASSLPTGVEQYF
TRBD1	TRBJ2-3	TRBV6-4	.	TGTGCCAGCAGTGACTCAGGGACAGGGGGGACAGATACGCAGTATTTT	CASSDSGTGGTDTQYF
.	TRBJ2-5	TRBV9	.	TGTGCCAGCAGCCAACGACCCGGGACTGAACAAGAGACCCAGTACTTC	CASSQRPGTEQETQYF
TRBD2	TRBJ2-7	TRBV7-9	.	TGTGCCAGCAGCCCCCTGGGAGGGAAATCCTACGAGCAGTACTTC	CASSPLGGKSYEQYF
.	TRBJ2-7	TRBV19	few	TGTGCCAGTAGTACCCTCGACAGGCCCCACGAGCAGTACTTC	CASSTLDRPHEQYF
.	TRBJ1-6	TRBV11-2	.	TGTGCCAGCAGCCAGGTCCTTAATTCACCCCTCCACTTT	CASSQVLNSPLHF
.	TRBJ2-2	TRBV6-5	.	TGTGCCAGCGATTCAGGGGCGACCGGGGAGCTGTTTTTT	CASDSGATGELFF
.	TRBJ1-5	TRBV15	few	TGTGCCACCAGCAGACCCGATCAGCCCCAGCATTTT	CATSRPDQPQHF